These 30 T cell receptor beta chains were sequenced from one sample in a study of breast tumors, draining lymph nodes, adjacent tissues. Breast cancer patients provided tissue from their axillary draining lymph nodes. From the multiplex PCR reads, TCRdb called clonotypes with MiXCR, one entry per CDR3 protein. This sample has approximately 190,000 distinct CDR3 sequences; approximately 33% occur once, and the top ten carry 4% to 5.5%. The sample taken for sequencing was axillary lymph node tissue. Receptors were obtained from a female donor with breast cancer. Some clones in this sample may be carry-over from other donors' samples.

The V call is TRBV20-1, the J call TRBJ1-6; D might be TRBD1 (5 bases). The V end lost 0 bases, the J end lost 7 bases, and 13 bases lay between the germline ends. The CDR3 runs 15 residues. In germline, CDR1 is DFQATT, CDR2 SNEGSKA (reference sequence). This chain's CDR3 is CSAREVGGGNSPLHF. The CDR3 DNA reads TGCAGTGCTAGAGAGGTTGGGGGTGGAAATTCACCCCTCCACTTT.

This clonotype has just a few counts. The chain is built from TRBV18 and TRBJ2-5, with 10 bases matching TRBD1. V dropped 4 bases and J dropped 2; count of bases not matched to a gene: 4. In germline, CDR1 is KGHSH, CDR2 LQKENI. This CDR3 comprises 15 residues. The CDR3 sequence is CASSRQGAVQETQYF. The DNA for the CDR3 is TGTGCCAGCTCACGACAGGGGGCGGTGCAAGAGACCCAGTACTTC.

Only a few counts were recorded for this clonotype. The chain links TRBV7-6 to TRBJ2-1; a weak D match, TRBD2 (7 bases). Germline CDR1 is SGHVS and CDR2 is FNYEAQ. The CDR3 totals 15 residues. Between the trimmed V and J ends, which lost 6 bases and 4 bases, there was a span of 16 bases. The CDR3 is CASRGGATGYNEQFF. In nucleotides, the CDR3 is TGTGCCAGCAGAGGGGGGGCGACAGGATACAATGAGCAGTTCTTC.

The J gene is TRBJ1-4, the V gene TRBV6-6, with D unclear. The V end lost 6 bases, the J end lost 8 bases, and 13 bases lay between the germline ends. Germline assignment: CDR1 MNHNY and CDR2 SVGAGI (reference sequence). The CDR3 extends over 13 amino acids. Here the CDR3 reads CASSRREDEKLFF. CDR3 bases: TGTGCCAGCAGCCGCCGGGAGGACGAAAAACTGTTTTTT.

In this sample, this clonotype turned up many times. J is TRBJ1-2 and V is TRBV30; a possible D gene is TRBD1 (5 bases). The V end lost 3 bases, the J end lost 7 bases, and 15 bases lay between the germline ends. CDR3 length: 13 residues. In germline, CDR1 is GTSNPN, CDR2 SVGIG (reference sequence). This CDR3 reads CAWSRDPGSGYTF. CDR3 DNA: TGTGCCTGGAGCCGGGACCCGGGTAGTGGCTACACCTTC.

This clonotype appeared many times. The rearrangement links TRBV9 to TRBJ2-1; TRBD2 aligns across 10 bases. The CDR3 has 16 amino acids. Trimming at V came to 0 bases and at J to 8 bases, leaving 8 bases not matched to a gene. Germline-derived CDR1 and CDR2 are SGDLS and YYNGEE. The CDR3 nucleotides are TGTGCCAGCAGCGTAGAAGCGGGAGGGCTGGGACATGAGCAGTTCTTC. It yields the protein CASSVEAGGLGHEQFF.

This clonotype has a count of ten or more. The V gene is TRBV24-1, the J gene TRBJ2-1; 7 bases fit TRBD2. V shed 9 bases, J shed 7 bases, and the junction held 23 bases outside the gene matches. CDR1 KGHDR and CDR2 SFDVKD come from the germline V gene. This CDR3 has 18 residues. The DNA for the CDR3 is TGTGCCACCTCCACTCACCGGCTAGGGGAGGGCCTATCAAATGAGCAGTTCTTC. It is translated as CATSTHRLGEGLSNEQFF.

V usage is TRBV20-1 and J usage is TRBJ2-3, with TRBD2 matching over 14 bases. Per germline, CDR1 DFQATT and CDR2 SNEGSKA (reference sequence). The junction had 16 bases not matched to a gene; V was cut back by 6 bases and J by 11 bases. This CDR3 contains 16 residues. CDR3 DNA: TGCAGTGCCGTAGATGGGACTAGCGGGGGATACAATGAGCAGTATTTT. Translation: CSAVDGTSGGYNEQYF.

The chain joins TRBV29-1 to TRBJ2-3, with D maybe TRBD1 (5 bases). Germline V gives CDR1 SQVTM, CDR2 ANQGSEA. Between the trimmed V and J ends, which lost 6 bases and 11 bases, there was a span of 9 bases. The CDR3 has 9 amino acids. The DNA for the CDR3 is TGCAGCGTACCAGGACAGCAGTATTTT. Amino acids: CSVPGQQYF.

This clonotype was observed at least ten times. The CDR3 reads CASSDTSARGAYNEQFF. In DNA, the CDR3 is TGTGCCAGCAGTGACACTAGCGCTAGGGGGGCCTACAATGAGCAGTTCTTC. This rearrangement joins TRBV2 to TRBJ2-1, with D perhaps TRBD2 (7 bases). Trimming left V 3 bases short and J 2 bases short, with 17 bases between. The CDR3 loop spans 17 amino acids. Germline V gene sequence: CDR1 SNHLY, CDR2 FYNNEI.

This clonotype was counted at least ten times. Here the CDR3 reads CASSQGLGQPRNSPLHF. DNA of the CDR3: TGCGCCAGCAGCCAAGGCCTAGGTCAGCCAAGGAATTCACCCCTCCACTTT. The J gene is TRBJ1-6, the V gene TRBV4-1; D is undetermined. There are 17 residues in the CDR3. The germline V gene has CDR1 MGHRA and CDR2 YSYEKL. Trimming took off 1 base at V and 7 bases at J, with 17 bases between the two ends.

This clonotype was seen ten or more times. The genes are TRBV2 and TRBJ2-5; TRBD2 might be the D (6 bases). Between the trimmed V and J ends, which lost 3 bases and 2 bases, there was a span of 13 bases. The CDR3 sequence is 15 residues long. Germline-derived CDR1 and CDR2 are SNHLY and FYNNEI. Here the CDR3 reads CASSETGVIQETQYF. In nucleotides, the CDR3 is TGTGCCAGCAGTGAGACGGGGGTGATACAAGAGACCCAGTACTTC.

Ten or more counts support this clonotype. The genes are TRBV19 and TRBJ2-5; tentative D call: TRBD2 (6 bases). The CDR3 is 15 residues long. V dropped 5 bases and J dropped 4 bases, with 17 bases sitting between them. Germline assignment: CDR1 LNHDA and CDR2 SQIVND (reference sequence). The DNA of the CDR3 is TGTGCCAGTAGTCTACGAGGAGGGCCGGGAGAGACCCAGTACTTC. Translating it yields CASSLRGGPGETQYF.

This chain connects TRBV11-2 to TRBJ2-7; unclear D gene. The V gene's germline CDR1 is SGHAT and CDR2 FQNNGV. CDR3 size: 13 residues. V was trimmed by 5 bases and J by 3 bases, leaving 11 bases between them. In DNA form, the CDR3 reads TGTGCCAGCAGCCTATTCCCCCTCTACGAGCAGTACTTC. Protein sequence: CASSLFPLYEQYF.

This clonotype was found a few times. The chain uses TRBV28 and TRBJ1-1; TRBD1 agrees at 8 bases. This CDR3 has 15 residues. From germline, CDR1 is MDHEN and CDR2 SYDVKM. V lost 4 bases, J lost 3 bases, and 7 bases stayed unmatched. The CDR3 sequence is CASSSPDRVYTEAFF. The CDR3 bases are TGTGCCAGCAGTTCCCCGGACAGGGTGTACACTGAAGCTTTCTTT.

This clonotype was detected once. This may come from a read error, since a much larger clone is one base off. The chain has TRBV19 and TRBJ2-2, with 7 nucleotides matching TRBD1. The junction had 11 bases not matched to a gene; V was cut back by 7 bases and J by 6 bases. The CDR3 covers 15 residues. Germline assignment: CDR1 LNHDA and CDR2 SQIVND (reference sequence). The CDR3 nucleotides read TGTGCCAGTACCACTTACAGGGGAAGCGCCGGGGAGCTGTTTTTT. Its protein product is CASTTYRGSAGELFF.

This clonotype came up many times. Here the CDR3 reads CSAPDSGVGETQYF. Written as DNA, the CDR3 is TGCAGTGCCCCTGACAGCGGAGTTGGGGAGACCCAGTACTTC. The chain is built from TRBV20-1 and TRBJ2-5; D possibly uses TRBD1 or TRBD2 (5 bases each). The length of the CDR3 is 14 residues. Deletions cut 6 bases from V and 5 bases from J, with 19 bases between. CDR1 DFQATT and CDR2 SNEGSKA come from the germline V gene (reference sequence).

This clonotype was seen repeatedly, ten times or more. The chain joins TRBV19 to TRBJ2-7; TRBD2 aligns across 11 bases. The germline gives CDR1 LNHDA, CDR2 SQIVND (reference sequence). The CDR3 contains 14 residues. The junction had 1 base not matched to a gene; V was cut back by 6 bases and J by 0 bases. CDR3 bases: TGTGCCAGTAGGACTAGCGGGGCCTCCTACGAGCAGTACTTC. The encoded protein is CASRTSGASYEQYF.

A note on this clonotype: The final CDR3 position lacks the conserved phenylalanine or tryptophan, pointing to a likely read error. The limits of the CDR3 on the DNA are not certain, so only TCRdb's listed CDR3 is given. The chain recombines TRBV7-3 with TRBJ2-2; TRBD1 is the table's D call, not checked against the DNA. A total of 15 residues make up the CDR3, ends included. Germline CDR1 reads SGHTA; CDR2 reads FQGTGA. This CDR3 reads CASSQVGTKHRGAVV.

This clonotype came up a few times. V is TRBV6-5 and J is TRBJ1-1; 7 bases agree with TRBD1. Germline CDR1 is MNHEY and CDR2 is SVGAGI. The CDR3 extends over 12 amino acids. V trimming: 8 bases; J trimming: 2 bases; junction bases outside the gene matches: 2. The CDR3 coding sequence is TGTGCCAGCTACAGGGGCAACACTGAAGCTTTCTTT. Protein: CASYRGNTEAFF.

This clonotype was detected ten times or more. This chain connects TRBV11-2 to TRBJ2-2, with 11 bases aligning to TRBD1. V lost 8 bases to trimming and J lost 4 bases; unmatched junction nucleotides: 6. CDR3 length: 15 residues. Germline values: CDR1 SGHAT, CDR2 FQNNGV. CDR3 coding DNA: TGTGCCAGCGCCGGACAGGGGGCGTTCACCGGGGAGCTGTTTTTT. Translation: CASAGQGAFTGELFF.

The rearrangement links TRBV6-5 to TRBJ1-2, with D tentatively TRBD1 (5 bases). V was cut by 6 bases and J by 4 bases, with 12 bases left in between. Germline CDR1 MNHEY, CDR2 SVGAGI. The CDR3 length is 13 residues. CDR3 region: CASRGLDSYGYTF. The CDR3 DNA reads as TGTGCCAGCAGGGGACTGGACTCCTATGGCTACACCTTC.

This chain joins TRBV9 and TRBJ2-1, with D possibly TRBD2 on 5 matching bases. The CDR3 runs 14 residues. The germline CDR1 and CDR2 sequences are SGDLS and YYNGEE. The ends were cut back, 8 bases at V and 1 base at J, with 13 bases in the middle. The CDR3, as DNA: TGTGCCAGTGCTAGGACGGGGTCCTACAATGAGCAGTTCTTC. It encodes CASARTGSYNEQFF.

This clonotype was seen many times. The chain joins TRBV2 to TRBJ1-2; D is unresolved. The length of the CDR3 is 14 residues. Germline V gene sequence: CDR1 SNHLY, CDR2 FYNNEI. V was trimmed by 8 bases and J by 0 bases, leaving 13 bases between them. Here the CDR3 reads CASEGMSTNYGYTF. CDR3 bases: TGTGCCAGCGAAGGAATGAGCACTAACTATGGCTACACCTTC.

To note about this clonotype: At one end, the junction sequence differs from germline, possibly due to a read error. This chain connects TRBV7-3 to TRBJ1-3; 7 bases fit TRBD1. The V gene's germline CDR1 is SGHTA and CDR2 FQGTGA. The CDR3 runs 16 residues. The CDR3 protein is CASSQDRPLSGNTIYF. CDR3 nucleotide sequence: TGCGCCAGCAGCCAGGACAGGCCCCTCTCTGGAAACACCATATATTTT.

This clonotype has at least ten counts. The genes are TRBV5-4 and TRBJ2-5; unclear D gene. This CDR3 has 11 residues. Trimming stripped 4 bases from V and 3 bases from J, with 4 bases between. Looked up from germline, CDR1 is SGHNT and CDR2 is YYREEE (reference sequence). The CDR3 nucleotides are TGTGCCAGCAGCGCCAAAGAGACCCAGTACTTC. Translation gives CASSAKETQYF.

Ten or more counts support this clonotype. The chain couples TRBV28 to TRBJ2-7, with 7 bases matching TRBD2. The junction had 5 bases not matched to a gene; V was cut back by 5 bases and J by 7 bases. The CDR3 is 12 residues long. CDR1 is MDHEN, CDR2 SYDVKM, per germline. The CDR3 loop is CASSVLAREQYF. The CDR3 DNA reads TGTGCCAGCAGTGTACTAGCGAGGGAGCAGTACTTC.

The CDR3 DNA reads as TGCAGTGCTAGACGGACGGGGGTTCGCAATCAGCCCCAGCATTTT. Amino acid sequence: CSARRTGVRNQPQHF. The chain employs TRBV20-1 and TRBJ1-5; a possible D gene is TRBD1 (5 bases). V was pared by 2 bases and J by 2 bases, with 13 bases between. This CDR3 has 15 residues. CDR1 is DFQATT and CDR2 is SNEGSKA in the germline V gene (reference sequence).

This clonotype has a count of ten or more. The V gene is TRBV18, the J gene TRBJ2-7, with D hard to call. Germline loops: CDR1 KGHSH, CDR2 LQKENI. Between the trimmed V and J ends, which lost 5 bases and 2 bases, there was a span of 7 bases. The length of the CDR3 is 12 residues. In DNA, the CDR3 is TGTGCCAGCTCAATCATGCCCTACGAGCAGTACTTC. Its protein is CASSIMPYEQYF. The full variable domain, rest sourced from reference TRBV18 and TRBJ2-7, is NAGVMQNPRHLVRRRGQEARLRCSPMKGHSHVYWYRQLPEEGLKFMVYLQKENIIDESGMPKERFSAEFPKEGPSILRIQQVVRGDSAAYFCASSIMPYEQYFGPGTRLTVT.

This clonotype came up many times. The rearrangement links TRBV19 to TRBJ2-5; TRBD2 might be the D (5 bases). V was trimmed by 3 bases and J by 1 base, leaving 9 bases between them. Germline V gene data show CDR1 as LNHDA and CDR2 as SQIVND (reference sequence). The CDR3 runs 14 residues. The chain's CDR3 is CASSMLGVQETQYF. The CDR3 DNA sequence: TGTGCCAGTAGTATGCTCGGGGTCCAAGAGACCCAGTACTTC. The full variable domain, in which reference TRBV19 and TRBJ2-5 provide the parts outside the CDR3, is DGGITQSPKYLFRKEGQNVTLSCEQNLNHDAMYWYRQDPGQGLRLIYYSQIVNDFQKGDIAEGYSVSREKKESFPLTVTSAQKNPTAFYLCASSMLGVQETQYFGPGTRLLVL.